This TCR beta chain was sequenced in a study of T cell responses to AZD1222 COVID-19 vaccine. Study results and caveats: Spike-wide vaccine-associated CD4 TCRs dominated at 160-218 and 743-854. Increases in Spike-specific TCR breadth and depth were seen after two AZD1222 doses.

A word on this clone: Its specificity is unknown.

Clones were sequenced by immunoSEQ multiplex PCR, and TCRdb holds only the in-frame ones, with some missing. The sample holds about 190,000 clones, around 87% seen once. In germline, CDR1 is SNHLY, CDR2 FYNNEI. The V and J ends lost 6 bases and 6 bases respectively, with 14 bases between them. There are 13 residues in the CDR3. This sequence joins TRBV2 and TRBJ1-1; the D gene is possibly TRBD1 (6 bases). Sequencing was performed on peripheral blood, taken on day 0 of MenACWY control vaccination. The clonotype was recovered from an adult in good health. The CDR3 spells CASRLQGVPEAFF. The CDR3 DNA is TGTGCCAGCAGACTACAGGGAGTCCCTGAAGCTTTCTTT. The complete variable domain, with remaining parts taken from reference TRBV2 and TRBJ1-1, reads EPEVTQTPSHQVTQMGQEVILRCVPISNHLYFYWYRQILGQKVEFLVSFYNNEISEKSEIFDDQFSVERPDGSNFTLKIRSTKLEDSAMYFCASRLQGVPEAFFGQGTRLTVV.